This T cell receptor (beta chain) came from a study of T cells in Graves' hyperthyroidism and ophthalmopathy. General observations from the study: Blood shared most expanded thyroid clonotypes above 0.001.

This clonotype was picked up many times. Its antigen is currently unknown. Based on clinical symptoms, serum thyroxine and TRAb, thyroid ultrasound and orbital computed tomography, diagnoses were reached. Amplified TCR beta CDR3 regions came from RNA transcripts. First-round RT-PCR targeting the TCR CDR3 was performed with the HTBI primer set. Each CDR3 protein is one row after TCRdb ran MiXCR on the multiplex PCR reads. In the table there are 500,000 to 750,000 distinct CDR3 sequences, approximately 14% of which are singletons. The V end was cut by 2 bases, the J end by 8 bases, with 15 bases between. Germline assignment: CDR1 DFQATT and CDR2 SNEGSKA (reference sequence). The CDR3 has 13 residues.

The clonotype originates from a woman under 40 with Graves' hyperthyroidism. Sequencing used blood. This chain links TRBV20-1 with TRBJ2-5; D is ambiguous. The CDR3 sequence: CSARWSPDGTQYF. The CDR3 coding sequence is TGCAGTGCTAGATGGTCCCCGGATGGAACCCAGTACTTC.